A few counts support the clone carrying this T cell receptor beta chain. Its antigen is not identified. TCRdb itself ran the reads through MiXCR, one entry per CDR3 protein. The sample gives approximately 110,000 distinct CDR3 sequences, 32% of which show up once; approximately 50% is in the top ten. The CDR3 is 16 residues long. V lost 3 bases, J lost 3 bases, and 16 bases lay in between. This entry is derived from a study of T cell repertoires in cytomegalovirus infection. Looking at the study overall: Indicated by public TCR beta signatures were CMV infection and matching HLA type.

Study-level results: CMV-specific TCR beta clonotypes restricted by HLA-C were the ones dominating the ex vivo response.

The source of this sequence is a human donor in good health (CMV status not recorded). Some clones in this sample may be carry-over from other donors' samples. The rearrangement uses TRBV23-1 and TRBJ2-3; D unresolved. TRBV23-1 is known as an ORF, though its function is uncertain. Source: CD8+ T cells from cultured PBMCs, taken from culture after CMV antigen stimulation. This chain's CDR3 is CASSHICHEPTDTQYF. CDR3 bases: TGCGCCAGCAGTCATATTTGCCATGAACCGACAGATACGCAGTATTTT.